This T cell receptor (beta chain) was sequenced during a study of blood T cells in healthy people across ages. Through a sample-barcoded 5' primer and a J-beta primer mix, a second PCR was run for roughly 6 to 12 cycles. A single record per CDR3 protein comes from TCRdb applying MiXCR to the 5' RACE reads. The sample records fewer than 1 million distinct CDR3 sequences, 40% to 50% being singletons. Specimen: blood. The sequence derives from a man aged 55 to 70 in good health.

The CDR3 DNA reads as TGTGCCAGCAGCCCACAAATCAGCTCCTACAATGAGCAGTTCTTC. Translation gives CASSPQISSYNEQFF. The chain joins TRBV6-5 to TRBJ2-1; unclear D gene. Trimming cost V 6 bases and J 0 bases, with 12 bases left between them. The CDR3 is 15 residues long. Germline CDR1 reads MNHEY; CDR2 reads SVGAGI.